This T cell receptor (beta chain) emerged from a study of shared T cell receptors in the human thymus. V shed 0 bases and J shed 0 bases, with 23 bases lying between them. Germline values: CDR1 LGHNA, CDR2 YSLEER. The CDR3 sequence is 21 residues long. Method: immunoSEQ multiplex PCR; TCRdb's copy keeps in-frame clones and lacks some. The sample holds about 660,000 clones, 85% to 90% seen once. This sample was also put to use in a study of human thymus T cells.

This sequence joins TRBV4-3 and TRBJ1-4; D unresolved. The sequenced sample consisted of thymocytes. The receptor comes from a boy under two years old with a congenital heart defect. The CDR3 coding sequence is TGCGCCAGCAGCCAAGATCTCGTGGCCACCTCCAAAGTTGCAACTAATGAAAAACTGTTTTTT. It encodes CASSQDLVATSKVATNEKLFF.